This T cell receptor beta chain was profiled in a study of blood T cell repertoires in COVID-19. At the level of the study: Samples taken during acute and convalescent COVID-19 were collected in the United States, Italy and Spain. T cells, B-cell-depleted T cells, or PBMCs provided the cDNA or gDNA that served as material.

As originally analysed: Researchers report that nucleated cell counts were estimated from reference gene primer amplification. Sequencing used immunoSEQ multiplex PCR; TCRdb keeps in-frame clones, though not all of them. That table gives V, J and clone size, and the DNA gave D and trimming. The table has 80,000 to 95,000 clones, around 76% seen once. V lost 5 bases, J lost 0 bases, and 11 bases lay in between. CDR3 length: 13 residues. Germline V gives CDR1 GTSNPN, CDR2 SVGIG (reference sequence). This chain links TRBV30 with TRBJ2-7; D is uncertain. This receptor was obtained from a woman of 80 years or more with active or convalescent COVID-19. Sequencing was carried out using peripheral blood. The CDR3: CAWGPGSSYEQYF. The DNA for the CDR3 is TGTGCCTGGGGACCTGGTAGCTCCTACGAGCAGTACTTC.